The 6 T cell receptor beta chains below all came from one sample that was sequenced in a study of T cells after yellow fever vaccination. Via MiXCR, TCRdb re-called the 5' RACE reads, giving one row per CDR3 protein. This sample has some 600,000 distinct CDR3 sequences, with approximately 13% found just once. This specimen was PBMCs, taken on the day of the yellow fever booster vaccination. The receptors were gathered from a man aged 25-45 years who received the YFV17D yellow fever vaccine.

The chain is built from TRBV5-1 and TRBJ2-3; D is uncertain. Germline V gene data show CDR1 as SGHRS and CDR2 as YFSETQ. This CDR3 contains 14 residues. Trimming cost V 7 bases and J 6 bases, with 18 bases left between them. This CDR3 is CASAVGSLADTQYF. Here the CDR3 DNA reads TGCGCCAGCGCCGTTGGCTCCCTCGCGGATACGCAGTATTTT.

This clonotype was detected only a few times. V and J are TRBV7-9 and TRBJ1-1; D remains unclear. V dropped 2 bases and J dropped 7 bases, with 8 bases sitting between them. The V gene's germline CDR1 is SEHNR and CDR2 FQNEAQ (reference sequence). The CDR3 length is 12 residues. CDR3 bases: TGTGCCAGCAGCTTACCCCCCGGTGAAGCTTTCTTT. Translation gives CASSLPPGEAFF.

This clonotype appeared a few times. The chain has TRBV29-1 and TRBJ2-2, with 8 positions matching TRBD1. Germline V gene lookup returns CDR1 SQVTM and CDR2 ANQGSEA. Germline trimming cut 2 bases from V and 6 bases from J; bases unmatched to any gene: 14. The CDR3 covers 17 residues. CDR3 sequence reads: CSVEILSDRGVAGELFF. CDR3 sequence (DNA): TGCAGCGTTGAAATTCTAAGTGACAGGGGAGTCGCCGGGGAGCTGTTTTTT.

This chain uses TRBV15 with TRBJ2-1, with 12 bases fitting TRBD2. The CDR3 has 16 amino acids. Germline V CDR1 and CDR2: LNHNV, YYDKDF (reference sequence). Germline trimming cut 0 bases from V and 15 bases from J; bases unmatched to any gene: 12. The CDR3 region is CATSRDRRLAGVILFF. For the CDR3, the DNA is TGTGCCACCAGCAGAGATAGACGACTAGCGGGAGTTATACTGTTCTTC.

In the case of this clonotype: A read error may produce the germline difference seen at one junction end. The chain recombines TRBV20-1 with TRBJ1-5, with D tentatively TRBD1 (5 bases). Germline assignment: CDR1 DFQATT and CDR2 SNEGSKA (reference sequence). The CDR3 contains 16 residues. The DNA of the CDR3 is TGCTGTGCTAGGGGCCAGGCGGCGTGTTGGGGTTGGCCCCAGCATTTT. This encodes CCARGQAACWGWPQHF.

The chain joins TRBV10-2 to TRBJ2-1; 9 bases line up with TRBD2. CDR3 size: 17 residues. The V gene end was trimmed by 3 bases and the J gene end by 6 bases; junction bases not matched to a gene: 12. Germline CDR1 WSHSY, CDR2 SAAADI. The CDR3 region is CASSDHLGLAGINEQFF. CDR3 sequence (DNA): TGCGCCAGCAGTGATCATCTAGGGCTAGCGGGAATCAATGAGCAGTTCTTC.